This T cell receptor beta chain was found in a study of cytotoxic CD8 clonotypes in ibrutinib-treated CLL. The table came from immunoSEQ multiplex PCR; TCRdb's copy has only in-frame clones and leaves some out. The profile shows 150,000 or so clones, 88% of them singletons. V lost 4 bases and J lost 4, with 13 bases in between. CDR1 MDHEN and CDR2 SYDVKM come from the germline V gene. This CDR3 comprises 14 residues. The origin of this receptor is a human donor with chronic lymphocytic leukemia. This sequence joins TRBV28 and TRBJ1-2; TRBD1 might be the D (6 bases). Source: PBMCs, taken at disease progression, from a patient treated with ibrutinib. The CDR3 nucleotides read TGTGCCAGCAGTTCGGACAGCGGAATCTATGGCTACACCTTC. This sequence encodes CASSSDSGIYGYTF.